The clone carrying this T cell receptor (beta chain) was observed a handful of times. Diagnosing involved the use of clinical symptoms, serum thyroxine and TRAb, thyroid ultrasound and orbital computed tomography. RNA transcripts were the template for amplifying TCR beta CDR3 regions. Primed by the HTBI set, a first-round RT-PCR was run on the TCR CDR3. Each CDR3 protein is one row after TCRdb ran MiXCR on the multiplex PCR reads. Found here are hundreds of thousands of distinct CDR3 sequences, 16% of them singletons; the top ten hold about 30%. Trimming removed 2 bases at V and 4 bases at J, with 12 bases between. Germline V lookup: CDR1 LNHDA, CDR2 SQIVND (reference sequence). The CDR3 is 15 residues long. The sample belongs to a study of T cells in Graves' hyperthyroidism and ophthalmopathy.

The rearrangement joins TRBV19 to TRBJ1-5; possibly TRBD1 for D (5 bases). The sample consisted of blood. The receptor comes from a woman aged 18-30 years with Graves' ophthalmopathy. The CDR3 nucleotides read TGTGCCAGTAGTATATCCGGGGGTGGGAATCAGCCCCAGCATTTT. Protein product: CASSISGGGNQPQHF.